This T cell receptor (beta chain) came from a study of shared clonotypes between healthy human individuals. Study-wide context: The study used three CD4 naive, three CD4 memory, two CD8 naive and one CD8 memory plate per donor.

The study, taken as a whole, reports: Rarefaction showed that sequencing of sorted subsets was incomplete (despite large depth).

Germline V gene data show CDR1 as LNHDA and CDR2 as SQIVND (reference sequence). The length of the CDR3 is 13 residues. Germline trimming cut 5 bases from V and 6 bases from J; bases unmatched to any gene: 0. With respect to this clone: Its antigen remains unidentified.

In the original analysis: ImmunoSEQ output held junction-only sequences without quality scores, so filtering differed. Using immunoSEQ multiplex PCR, the repertoire was profiled, and TCRdb retains in-frame clones only, with some absent. From that table come the V and J calls and clone size; the DNA was used to work out D and trimming. The sample records about 680,000 clones, approximately 73% being singletons. The sequenced material came from memory CD4+ T cells sorted from blood. Subset: CD45RA-negative fraction. This rearrangement joins TRBV19 to TRBJ2-1; 11 bases agree with TRBD1. The sequence came from a woman aged 25 to 39 in good health. CDR3 loop: CASSGTGGNEQFF. The CDR3 region has the DNA TGTGCCAGTAGTGGGACAGGGGGCAATGAGCAGTTCTTC.